The 2 T cell receptor beta chains given below trace back to one sample, sequenced in a study of T cells in tumors after PD-1 blockade. Method: immunoSEQ multiplex PCR; TCRdb's copy keeps in-frame clones and lacks some. The profile shows roughly 35,000 clones, 73% of them singletons. Sequencing used PBMCs, obtained after anti-PD-1 treatment. All receptors derive from a human donor with basal cell carcinoma.

The chain links TRBV5-6 to TRBJ2-7, with D possibly being TRBD1 or TRBD2 (5 bases each). The V gene's germline CDR1 is SGHDT and CDR2 YYEEEE. This CDR3 contains 13 residues. Trimming stripped 3 bases from V and 6 bases from J, with 13 bases between. The DNA for the CDR3 is TGTGCCAGCAGCTACACCTCTGGGGGCGAGCAGTACTTC. Its protein product is CASSYTSGGEQYF.

This chain links TRBV21-1 with TRBJ2-7; TRBD1, as called in the table, went unchecked against the DNA. TRBV21-1 is a known pseudogene. The CDR3 has 13 amino acids. Here the CDR3 reads CASCPGQGYEQYF. For the CDR3, the DNA is TGTGCCAGCTGCCCGGGACAGGGGTACGAGCAGTACTTC.